The clone carrying this T cell receptor (beta chain) was counted only a few times. The CDR3 has 16 residues. V lost 3 bases to trimming and J lost 5 bases, with 17 bases between them. Germline-derived CDR1 and CDR2 are SGHNT and YENEEA. TCRdb re-called the RT-PCR reads through MiXCR, storing one row per CDR3 protein. The sample yields more than 150,000 distinct CDR3 sequences, around two fifths seen once. This record comes from a study of patients and donors after allogeneic stem cell transplantation. This sequence was found in a human donor who was either an allogeneic HSCT recipient or a stem cell or donor lymphocyte infusion donor (not recorded which). It is not recorded whose cells these are; they may come from a transplant donor. The sequenced sample consisted of blood, either unsorted or a sorted T cell fraction (not recorded which). V usage is TRBV11-3 and J usage is TRBJ1-5; the D is unclear. CDR3 DNA: TGTGCCAGCAGCTTGTATCAACGTCGTGGATATCAGCCCCAGCATTTT. This translates into CASSLYQRRGYQPQHF.